The sequence of this T cell receptor (beta chain) was determined in a study of shared clonotypes between healthy human individuals. General study points: Estimated richness was generally greater in naive than memory subsets. Clonotypes shared by all four donors outscored non-shared clonotypes in generation probability.

Data came from immunoSEQ multiplex PCR; TCRdb stores just in-frame clones and leaves some out. The table records some 2,100,000 clones, around 93% of them present only once. Between the trimmed V and J ends, which lost 2 bases and 8 bases, there was a span of 12 bases. Germline CDR1 PRHDT, CDR2 FYEKMQ (reference sequence). The CDR3 is 14 amino acids. This clone was seen only a few times. The antigen is not known. Terminally differentiated effector memory CD45RA+ cells were left out of the naive CD8 fraction, which was CD45RO-negative and positively selected for CCR7. The J gene is TRBJ1-4, the V gene TRBV13; possible D gene TRBD1, 5 bases. The specimen sequenced was naive CD8+ T cells from PBMCs. The TCR originated in a man in his late teens or twenties in good health. Some clones in this sample may be carry-over from other donors' samples. CDR3 in DNA: TGTGCCAGCAGCTTACGGTTACGGGACGAAAAACTGTTTTTT. This encodes CASSLRLRDEKLFF. The full variable domain, completed using reference TRBV13 and TRBJ1-4, is AAGVIQSPRHLIKEKRETATLKCYPIPRHDTVYWYQQGPGQDPQFLISFYEKMQSDKGSIPDRFSAQQFSDYHSELNMSSLELGDSALYFCASSLRLRDEKLFFGSGTQLSVL.